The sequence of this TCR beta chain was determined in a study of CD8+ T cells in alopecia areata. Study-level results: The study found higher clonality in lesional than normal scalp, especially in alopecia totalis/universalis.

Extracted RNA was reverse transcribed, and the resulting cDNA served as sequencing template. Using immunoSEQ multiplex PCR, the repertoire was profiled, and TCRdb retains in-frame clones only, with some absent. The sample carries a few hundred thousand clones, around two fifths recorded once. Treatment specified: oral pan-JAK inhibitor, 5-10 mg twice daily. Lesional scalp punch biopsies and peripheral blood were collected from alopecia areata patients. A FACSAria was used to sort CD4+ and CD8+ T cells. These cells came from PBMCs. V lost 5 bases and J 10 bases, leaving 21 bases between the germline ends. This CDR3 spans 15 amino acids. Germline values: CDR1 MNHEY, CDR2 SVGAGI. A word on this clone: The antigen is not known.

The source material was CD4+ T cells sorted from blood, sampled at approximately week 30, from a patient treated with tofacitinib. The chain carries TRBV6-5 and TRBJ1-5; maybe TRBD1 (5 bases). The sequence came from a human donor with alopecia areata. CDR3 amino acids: CASSPTRTSPVPQHF. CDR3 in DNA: TGTGCCAGCAGTCCAACAAGGACATCCCCGGTACCCCAGCATTTT.